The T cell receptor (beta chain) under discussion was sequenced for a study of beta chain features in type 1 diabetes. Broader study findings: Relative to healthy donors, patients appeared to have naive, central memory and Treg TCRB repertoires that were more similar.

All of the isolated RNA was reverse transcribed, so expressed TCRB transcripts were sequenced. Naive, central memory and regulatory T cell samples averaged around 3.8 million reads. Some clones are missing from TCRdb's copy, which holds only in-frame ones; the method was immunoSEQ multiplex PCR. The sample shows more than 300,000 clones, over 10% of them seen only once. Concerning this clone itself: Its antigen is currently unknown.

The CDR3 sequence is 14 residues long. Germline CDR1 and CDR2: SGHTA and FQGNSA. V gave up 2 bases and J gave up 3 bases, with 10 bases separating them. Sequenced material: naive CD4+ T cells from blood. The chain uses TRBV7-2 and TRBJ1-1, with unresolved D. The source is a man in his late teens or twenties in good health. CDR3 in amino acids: CASSLTQKYTEAFF. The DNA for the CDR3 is TGTGCCAGCAGCTTAACGCAGAAGTACACTGAAGCTTTCTTT.